This T cell receptor beta chain appears in the sequencing data of a study of shared clonotypes between healthy human individuals. In the study overall: Donors had three CD4 naive, three CD4 memory, two CD8 naive and one CD8 memory plate apiece.

CDR1 SGHTA and CDR2 FQGNSA come from the germline V gene. This CDR3 is built from 14 residues. The ends lost 6 bases at V and 6 bases at J; junction bases unmatched: 5. Using immunoSEQ multiplex PCR, the repertoire was profiled, and TCRdb retains in-frame clones only, with some absent. The sample consists of 2 million to 2.5 million clones, about 94% of them appearing once. The chain has TRBV7-2 and TRBJ1-6; the match to TRBD1 covers 7 bases. Source material: naive CD4+ T cells sorted from blood. Sample subset: CD45RA+ positively selected. The TCR comes from a man aged 18 to 29 in good health. For the CDR3, the DNA is TGTGCCAGCAGATATACAGGGGTTAATTCACCCCTCCACTTT. Encoded protein: CASRYTGVNSPLHF. Together with reference TRBV7-2 and TRBJ1-6, the CDR3 gives the full variable domain: GAGVSQSPSNKVTEKGKDVELRCDPISGHTALYWYRQSLGQGLEFLIYFQGNSAPDKSGLPSDRFSAERTGGSVSTLTIQRTQQEDSAVYLCASRYTGVNSPLHFGNGTRLTVT.